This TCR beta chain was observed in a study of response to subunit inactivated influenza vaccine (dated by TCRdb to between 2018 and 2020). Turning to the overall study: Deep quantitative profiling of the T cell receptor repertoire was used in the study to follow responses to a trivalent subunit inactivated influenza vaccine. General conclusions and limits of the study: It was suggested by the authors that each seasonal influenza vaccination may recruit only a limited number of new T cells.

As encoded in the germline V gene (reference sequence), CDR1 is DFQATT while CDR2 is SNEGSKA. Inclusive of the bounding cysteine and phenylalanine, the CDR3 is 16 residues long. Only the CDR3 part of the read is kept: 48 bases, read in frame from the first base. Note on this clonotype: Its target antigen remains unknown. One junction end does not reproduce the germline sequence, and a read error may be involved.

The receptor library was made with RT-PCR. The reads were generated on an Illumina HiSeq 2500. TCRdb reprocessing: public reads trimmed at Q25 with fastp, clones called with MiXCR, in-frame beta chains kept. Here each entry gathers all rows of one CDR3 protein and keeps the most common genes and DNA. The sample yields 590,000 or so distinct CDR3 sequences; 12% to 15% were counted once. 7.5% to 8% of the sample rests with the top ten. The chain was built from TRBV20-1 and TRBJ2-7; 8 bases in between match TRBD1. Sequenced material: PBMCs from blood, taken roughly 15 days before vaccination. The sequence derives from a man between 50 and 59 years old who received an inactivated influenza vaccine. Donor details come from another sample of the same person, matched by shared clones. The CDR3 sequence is CCARDRLKQGAYEQYF. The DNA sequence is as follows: TGCTGTGCTAGAGATAGGTTAAAACAGGGGGCCTACGAGCAGTACTTC.